The 17 T cell receptor beta chains below all came from one sample that was sequenced in a study of blood T cell repertoires in COVID-19. The method was immunoSEQ multiplex PCR; TCRdb's version includes in-frame clones alone and lacks a portion of them. The sample lists approximately 140,000 clones; 84% were seen once. Sequencing was carried out using PBMCs or T cells enriched from blood (not recorded which). Receptors originate from a man aged 40-49 years with acute COVID-19.

The chain has TRBV29-1 and TRBJ2-1; 7 nucleotides align to TRBD1. CDR1 is SQVTM and CDR2 is ANQGSEA in the germline V gene. V lost 7 bases to trimming and J lost 2 bases; unmatched junction nucleotides: 14. The length of the CDR3 is 16 residues. The CDR3 region has the DNA TGCAGCGGTTCCGGCTGGAAGGACAGGCCCTACAATGAGCAGTTCTTC. This translates into CSGSGWKDRPYNEQFF.

This clone was seen more than once but under ten times. Other DNA variants within this sample encode the same CDR3. V usage is TRBV7-9 and J usage is TRBJ1-2; tentatively, D is TRBD1 (5 bases). The CDR3 sequence is 12 residues long. Trimming removed 5 bases at V and 4 bases at J, with 8 bases between. Germline V gives CDR1 SEHNR, CDR2 FQNEAQ (reference sequence). This CDR3 is CASSVDSYGYTF. The DNA of the CDR3 is TGTGCCAGCAGCGTCGACAGCTATGGCTACACCTTC.

The chain is built from TRBV6-2 or TRBV6-3 and TRBJ2-7, with 9 bases lining up with TRBD2. Germline V gene sequence: CDR1 MNHEY, CDR2 SVGEGT. The CDR3 covers 15 residues. Trimming at V came to 6 bases and at J to 5 bases, leaving 11 bases not matched to a gene. The CDR3 protein is CASSRPGLARDEQYF. The CDR3 DNA follows: TGTGCCAGCAGCCGTCCCGGACTAGCGCGCGACGAGCAGTACTTC.

V usage is TRBV6-6 and J usage is TRBJ1-3; 7 nucleotides match TRBD1. The CDR3 spans 18 residues. Losses at the gene ends were 5 bases for V and 4 bases for J; bases not matched to a gene: 17. In germline, CDR1 is MNHNY, CDR2 SVGAGI (reference sequence). CDR3: CASSREGGNMGSGNTIYF. The CDR3 DNA reads TGTGCCAGCAGTCGAGAAGGGGGCAATATGGGATCCGGAAACACCATATATTTT.

Details on this clone: A read error is likely, as this CDR3 ends without the conserved phenylalanine or tryptophan. In nucleotides, the CDR3 is TGTGCCCGCAGCCACGGGGGGCCCTCGAATGAAAAACTGTTTTCT. This codes for CARSHGGPSNEKLFS. V is TRBV13 and J is TRBJ1-4; D perhaps matches TRBD1 (6 bases). The CDR3 is made up of 15 amino acids. The germline V gene encodes CDR1 PRHDT and CDR2 FYEKMQ (reference sequence).

This sequence joins TRBV9 and TRBJ2-2; D remains unclear. The ends were cut back, 0 bases at V and 5 bases at J, with 14 bases in the middle. Germline CDR1 SGDLS, CDR2 YYNGEE. The CDR3 totals 16 residues. The DNA for the CDR3 is TGTGCCAGCAGCGTAGGTTTCGGTACTGATACCGGGGAGCTGTTTTTT. This codes for CASSVGFGTDTGELFF.

The V and J genes are TRBV7-9 and TRBJ1-1, with a tentative D call TRBD1 (5 bases). The CDR3 consists of 12 residues. V was cut by 5 bases and J by 5 bases, with 9 bases left in between. Germline V gives CDR1 SEHNR, CDR2 FQNEAQ (reference sequence). The CDR3 loop is CASSPQGTEAFF. CDR3 DNA sequence: TGTGCCAGCAGCCCTCAGGGAACTGAAGCTTTCTTT.

This chain uses TRBV6-2 or TRBV6-3 with TRBJ2-1; 11 bases align to TRBD2. With V trimmed by 5 bases and J by 4 bases, 13 bases remained unmatched. Looked up from germline, CDR1 is MNHEY and CDR2 is SVGEGT. The CDR3 is 18 residues long. The CDR3: CASSQRSGTSGMYNEQFF. Written as DNA, the CDR3 is TGTGCCAGCAGTCAGCGGTCCGGGACTAGCGGAATGTACAATGAGCAGTTCTTC.

The chain recombines TRBV18 with TRBJ1-3, with 7 positions matching TRBD1. Germline values: CDR1 KGHSH, CDR2 LQKENI. The CDR3 is 14 residues long. The ends lost 4 bases at V and 2 bases at J; junction bases unmatched: 2. DNA for the CDR3: TGTGCCAGCTCACAGGGGGCTGCTGGAAACACCATATATTTT. It is translated as CASSQGAAGNTIYF.

The chain recombines TRBV11-3 with TRBJ2-2; D possibly corresponds to TRBD1 (6 bases). V lost 5 bases and J 7 bases, leaving 14 bases between the germline ends. The length of the CDR3 is 14 residues. In germline, CDR1 is SGHNT, CDR2 YENEEA. CDR3 DNA: TGTGCCAGCAGCATTGGGACATTAGGCGGGGAGCTGTTTTTT. It translates to CASSIGTLGGELFF.

The V call is TRBV9, the J call TRBJ2-7; weak D call: TRBD2 (5 bases). Germline assignment: CDR1 SGDLS and CDR2 YYNGEE. Trimming shortened V by 2 bases and J by 2 bases, and 14 bases separated the two germline ends. The CDR3 has 15 amino acids. CDR3 in DNA: TGTGCCAGCAGCGTGGGAGTCGCATCCCCCTACGAGCAGTACTTC. Amino acid sequence: CASSVGVASPYEQYF. The variable domain in full, with the rest retrieved from reference TRBV9 and TRBJ2-7, is DSGVTQTPKHLITATGQRVTLRCSPRSGDLSVYWYQQSLDQGLQFLIQYYNGEERAKGNILERFSAQQFPDLHSELNLSSLELGDSALYFCASSVGVASPYEQYFGPGTRLTVT.

The chain is built from TRBV28 and TRBJ1-1; 9 bases are a match to TRBD1. The CDR3 runs 14 residues. Germline trimming cut 10 bases from V and 2 bases from J; bases unmatched to any gene: 8. Germline V gene sequence: CDR1 MDHEN, CDR2 SYDVKM. The CDR3 DNA reads as TGTGCCACGACTTTGACAGGGGGAAACACTGAAGCTTTCTTT. Translated: CATTLTGGNTEAFF.

The rearrangement joins TRBV19 to TRBJ1-2, with 7 bases identical to TRBD1. The V gene end was trimmed by 7 bases and the J gene end by 4 bases; junction bases not matched to a gene: 6. The CDR3 contains 13 residues. CDR1 is LNHDA and CDR2 is SQIVND in the germline V gene (reference sequence). The CDR3 region has the DNA TGTGCCAGTATTCCGGCAGGGGGCTATGGCTACACCTTC. Translated: CASIPAGGYGYTF.

The chain links TRBV7-6 to TRBJ2-1; 7 positions match TRBD1. The CDR3 sequence is 15 residues long. The junction had 9 bases not matched to a gene; V was cut back by 6 bases and J by 4 bases. Germline CDR1 SGHVS, CDR2 FNYEAQ. For the CDR3, the DNA is TGTGCCAGCAGGCAAGGGGGCAGCCCATACAATGAGCAGTTCTTC. Translated, it gives CASRQGGSPYNEQFF.

This chain joins TRBV4-2 and TRBJ1-3; D may be TRBD1 (5 bases). Trimming cost V 1 base and J 3 bases, with 10 bases left between them. There are 15 residues in the CDR3. Germline V CDR1 and CDR2: LGHNA, YNFKEQ. CDR3 DNA: TGTGCCAGCAGCCAAGGGCAGGGTGGTGGAAACACCATATATTTT. Protein sequence: CASSQGQGGGNTIYF.

This chain connects TRBV7-7 to TRBJ2-2, with 12 bases aligning to TRBD2. The length of the CDR3 is 16 residues. Germline V gene data show CDR1 as SSHAT and CDR2 as FNYEAQ (reference sequence). After removal of 4 bases from V and 3 bases from J, the junction contained 3 bases not matched to a gene. The DNA for the CDR3 is TGTGCCAGCAGCTCTAGCGGGAGGGCCGACACCGGGGAGCTGTTTTTT. Encoded protein: CASSSSGRADTGELFF.

The chain combines TRBV5-1 with TRBJ1-1, with 7 bases lining up with TRBD1. Germline V CDR1 and CDR2: SGHRS, YFSETQ. Trimming removed 0 bases from V and 7 bases from J; junction bases left unmatched: 6. The CDR3 is 14 residues long. The CDR3, as DNA: TGCGCCAGCAGCTTGGCCACAGGGGAGGATGAAGCTTTCTTT. It translates to CASSLATGEDEAFF.